This T cell receptor beta chain was identified in a study of identical twins. Findings and caveats of the study: Conclusions were based on cross-sectional statistical analysis, without following the same donors.

This clonotype has only a few counts. Its target is unknown. One entry per CDR3 protein, called by TCRdb with MiXCR from the 5' RACE reads. Of 500,000 or so distinct CDR3 sequences in the sample, 20% to 25% were seen once. Germline CDR1 is ENHRY and CDR2 is SYGVKD. V was clipped by 3 bases and J by 5 bases; unmatched bases: 4. The CDR3 is made up of 14 amino acids. These data also featured in a second study, about T cells expressing NK-cell markers. That study adds: Seven sequenced donors out of eight were HCMV-seropositive, one seronegative. Topping the CD3+CD56-NKG2C+ fraction as well were these clonotypes, in several donors.

This chain uses TRBV10-3 with TRBJ1-1, with 9 bases lining up with TRBD1. The clonotype was recovered from a woman aged 18-29 years in good health. Source material: CD4+ T cells sorted from blood. The CDR3 sequence is CAISDVTGGTEAFF. As DNA, the CDR3 is TGTGCCATCAGTGACGTGACAGGGGGAACTGAAGCTTTCTTT.